A selection of T cell receptor beta chains follows, all from one sample in a study of CD8 T cells in ankylosing spondylitis. MiXCR, applied by TCRdb to the 5' RACE reads, yields one record per CDR3 protein. The sample holds 69,000 or so distinct CDR3 sequences, roughly 5% seen once. What was sequenced was blood, either unsorted or a sorted T cell fraction (not recorded which). These receptor sequences come from a male donor with ankylosing spondylitis or in good health (not recorded which). Each CDR3 is given with its conserved first and last residue. A D gene is named only where the DNA matches it firmly. Not all rows give a size; the values are once, few, many and, for expanded clones, a class.

v_call	d_call	j_call	clone_size	cdr3_aa	cdr3_nt
TRBV20-1	.	TRBJ1-5	medium-sized	CSAPSSGDNQPQHF	TGCAGTGCCCCCTCCTCCGGGGACAATCAGCCCCAGCATTTT
TRBV5-1	TRBD1	TRBJ2-7	many	CASSFTGTGSDEQYF	TGCGCCAGCAGCTTTACCGGGACAGGGAGCGACGAGCAGTACTTC
TRBV10-3	TRBD1	TRBJ1-2	many	CAIRETGEHSQNGYTF	TGTGCCATTAGAGAGACAGGGGAGCATTCCCAAAATGGCTACACCTTC
TRBV20-1	.	TRBJ1-1	many	CSARLDRNTEAFF	TGCAGTGCTAGGCTGGACAGGAACACTGAAGCTTTCTTT
TRBV5-5	.	TRBJ2-2	many	CASSLEVGELFF	TGTGCCAGCAGCTTGGAGGTCGGGGAGCTGTTTTTT
TRBV10-3	TRBD1	TRBJ1-2	many	CAISYDRVDYGYTF	TGTGCCATCAGCTACGACAGGGTGGACTATGGCTACACCTTC
TRBV11-2	TRBD2	TRBJ2-1	many	CASSLRGGASGGTSYNEQFF	TGTGCCAGCAGCTTACGGGGAGGGGCTAGCGGGGGGACCTCCTACAATGAGCAGTTCTTC
TRBV3-1	TRBD2	TRBJ2-1	many	CASSRPGLASYNEQFF	TGTGCCAGCAGCCGTCCAGGACTAGCGTCCTACAATGAGCAGTTCTTC
TRBV12-3/TRBV12-4	.	TRBJ1-2	many	CASSLGQPYGYTF	TGTGCCAGCAGTTTAGGACAGCCCTATGGCTACACCTTC
TRBV5-1	TRBD2	TRBJ2-1	many	CASIASGGGSYNEQFF	TGCGCCAGCATCGCCTCGGGCGGGGGCTCCTACAATGAGCAGTTCTTC
TRBV20-1	TRBD1	TRBJ2-7	many	CSASLSGQSSYEQYF	TGCAGTGCTAGCCTCTCGGGACAGAGCTCCTACGAGCAGTACTTC
TRBV27	.	TRBJ1-2	many	CASSSIPGGYTF	TGTGCCAGCAGTTCTATACCAGGCGGCTACACCTTC
TRBV5-1	TRBD1	TRBJ2-1	many	CASRKDRGKSEQFF	TGCGCCAGCAGAAAGGACAGGGGGAAATCCGAGCAGTTCTTC
TRBV12-3/TRBV12-4	TRBD2	TRBJ2-1	many	CASQTSGGSYNEQFF	TGTGCCAGCCAGACTAGCGGGGGATCCTACAATGAGCAGTTCTTC
TRBV9	.	TRBJ2-7	many	CASSVGEAYEQYF	TGTGCCAGCAGCGTCGGGGAGGCCTACGAGCAGTACTTC
TRBV28	.	TRBJ1-5	many	CASSFHADNQPQHF	TGTGCCAGCAGCTTCCATGCCGACAATCAGCCCCAGCATTTT
TRBV7-3	.	TRBJ2-1	many	CASSLRSYNEQFF	TGTGCCAGCAGCTTACGTTCCTACAATGAGCAGTTCTTC
TRBV19	.	TRBJ2-5	.	CASSALSRDKETQYF	TGTGCCAGTAGCGCCCTTAGTAGGGACAAAGAGACCCAGTACTTC
TRBV6-2/TRBV6-3	.	TRBJ2-5	many	CASSPWTNQETQYF	TGTGCCAGCAGTCCTTGGACAAATCAAGAGACCCAGTACTTC
TRBV5-5	TRBD1	TRBJ2-1	many	CASSLDRGVNEQFF	TGTGCCAGCAGTTTGGACAGGGGAGTGAATGAGCAGTTCTTC
TRBV4-2	TRBD1	TRBJ1-1	many	CASTTRDRATEAFF	TGTGCCAGCACCACTCGGGACAGGGCCACTGAAGCTTTCTTT
TRBV6-9	.	TRBJ1-2	many	CASRVQGRYGYTF	TGTGCCAGCAGGGTACAGGGTCGCTATGGCTACACCTTC
TRBV14	.	TRBJ2-3	many	CASSQVTANTDTQYF	TGTGCCAGCAGCCAAGTTACCGCTAACACAGATACGCAGTATTTT
TRBV29-1	TRBD1	TRBJ1-2	many	CSVEGQGDGYTF	TGCAGCGTTGAAGGACAGGGTGATGGCTACACCTTC
TRBV2	.	TRBJ2-2	many	CASSDLSTGELFF	TGTGCCAGCAGTGATCTTAGTACCGGGGAGCTGTTTTTT
TRBV11-2	TRBD1	TRBJ2-1	.	CASRQGPGQWF	TGTGCCAGTAGACAGGGGCCGGGGCAGTGGTTC
TRBV20-1	.	TRBJ1-2	many	CSPGGGMNYGYTF	TGCAGTCCGGGTGGGGGGATGAACTATGGCTACACCTTC
TRBV20-1	TRBD2	TRBJ2-5	many	CSANFLAGDQETQYF	TGCAGTGCTAATTTTCTAGCGGGGGACCAAGAGACCCAGTACTTC
TRBV29-1	TRBD1	TRBJ1-2	many	CSVGQERTGGYTF	TGCAGCGTTGGTCAAGAGCGGACAGGCGGCTACACCTTC
TRBV6-1	.	TRBJ2-2	many	CASMGVTDTGELFF	TGTGCCAGCATGGGGGTCACGGACACCGGGGAGCTGTTTTTT
TRBV3-1	TRBD2	TRBJ2-3	many	CASSQVAGAGMNTQYF	TGTGCCAGCAGCCAAGTAGCGGGCGCTGGCATGAATACGCAGTATTTT
TRBV5-6	TRBD1	TRBJ1-2	many	CASSASSTGTGYGYTF	TGTGCCAGCAGCGCGTCCTCCACAGGGACAGGCTATGGCTACACCTTC
TRBV27	.	TRBJ2-1	many	CASKAIDEQFF	TGTGCCAGCAAGGCCATCGATGAGCAGTTCTTC
TRBV7-8	.	TRBJ1-1	many	CASSLNNELNTEAFF	TGTGCCAGCAGCTTAAATAACGAATTGAACACTGAAGCTTTCTTT
TRBV11-2	.	TRBJ2-3	many	CASSHGALMGTDTQYF	TGTGCCAGCAGTCACGGGGCCTTGATGGGCACAGATACGCAGTATTTT
TRBV6-5	.	TRBJ1-2	many	CASSYVGGGYTF	TGTGCCAGCAGTTACGTCGGCGGAGGCTACACCTTC
TRBV7-3	.	TRBJ1-1	many	CASSLGGGGTEAFF	TGTGCCAGCAGCTTAGGGGGAGGAGGAACTGAAGCTTTCTTT
TRBV5-1	TRBD1	TRBJ2-1	many	CASSAGGTGMGNEQFF	TGCGCCAGCAGCGCCGGAGGGACAGGGATGGGGAATGAGCAGTTCTTC
TRBV4-1	TRBD2	TRBJ2-3	many	CASSGPSGGVTDTQYF	TGCGCCAGCAGCGGGCCTAGCGGGGGGGTCACAGATACGCAGTATTTT
TRBV18	.	TRBJ1-2	many	CASSPGRDSAGYTF	TGTGCCAGCTCACCTGGGAGAGACAGTGCTGGCTACACCTTC
TRBV7-2	TRBD1	TRBJ1-3	few	CASNNRGTTIYF	TGTGCCAGCAACAACAGGGGTACCACCATATATTTT
TRBV10-3	TRBD1	TRBJ2-1	many	CAISDLSGTGNYNEQFF	TGTGCCATCAGTGATCTATCCGGGACAGGGAACTACAATGAGCAGTTCTTC